These 21 T cell receptor beta chains were sequenced from one sample in a study of T cell repertoires in cytomegalovirus infection. TCRdb reprocessed the reads via MiXCR and lists one record per CDR3 protein. Among 400,000 or so distinct CDR3 sequences listed, approximately 33% were seen once. Sequences were obtained from PBMCs. Receptor source: a human donor in good health (CMV status not recorded). Some clones in this sample may be carry-over from other donors' samples.

The chain links TRBV7-6 to TRBJ2-3; TRBD2 agrees at 11 bases. From germline, CDR1 is SGHVS and CDR2 FNYEAQ. The CDR3 is 16 residues long. V lost 5 bases to trimming and J lost 1 base; unmatched junction nucleotides: 5. CDR3 loop: CASSLTSGGRTDTQYF. CDR3 sequence (DNA): TGTGCCAGCAGCCTTACTAGCGGGGGACGCACAGATACGCAGTATTTT.

Note on this clonotype: Relative to the germline gene, one junction end is altered; a read error may explain this. The chain recombines TRBV7-2 with TRBJ1-4; D gene uncertain. Germline V CDR1 and CDR2: SGHTA, FQGNSA. The CDR3 is 16 residues long. CDR3 bases: TGTGCCAGCAGGAAAGAATCAGGTTTCACTACCGAAAACCTGTTTTTT. Residues: CASRKESGFTTENLFF.

This clonotype was seen ten or more times. The J gene is TRBJ2-4, the V gene TRBV29-1; 9 positions agree with TRBD2. V trimming: 3 bases; J trimming: 0 bases; junction bases outside the gene matches: 21. Germline CDR1 SQVTM, CDR2 ANQGSEA. This CDR3 has 21 residues. Here the CDR3 reads CSVEVWWASGTQNIAKNIQYF. The CDR3 DNA reads TGCAGCGTTGAGGTTTGGTGGGCTAGCGGGACCCAAAACATAGCCAAAAACATTCAGTACTTC.

The rearrangement links TRBV29-1 to TRBJ1-2; possible D gene TRBD1, 6 bases. This CDR3 comprises 15 residues. Germline lookup yields CDR1 SQVTM and CDR2 ANQGSEA. The V end lost 1 base, the J end lost 8 bases, and 20 bases lay between the germline ends. CDR3 nucleotide sequence: TGCAGCGTTGAAGGTCAGGGGCCGATCCTTGGCGGCTACACCTTC. It yields the protein CSVEGQGPILGGYTF.

This clonotype was picked up a small number of times. The chain has TRBV4-3 and TRBJ1-2, with 9 positions matching TRBD1. From germline, CDR1 is LGHNA and CDR2 YSLEER. CDR3 length: 16 amino acids. The V gene end was trimmed by 0 bases and the J gene end by 5 bases; junction bases not matched to a gene: 7. The CDR3 sequence: CASSQEQGARGYGYTF. Here the CDR3 DNA reads TGCGCCAGCAGCCAAGAACAGGGGGCGAGGGGATATGGCTACACCTTC.

This clonotype was counted a few times. This chain connects TRBV12-3 or TRBV12-4 to TRBJ2-5, with 12 bases aligning to TRBD2. The CDR3 totals 18 residues. V shed 4 bases, J shed 2 bases, and the junction held 11 bases outside the gene matches. CDR3: CASSSPGLAGGVQETQYF. The CDR3, as DNA: TGTGCCAGCAGTTCCCCGGGACTAGCGGGTGGGGTTCAAGAGACCCAGTACTTC.

In its sample, this clonotype was seen once. The chain joins TRBV4-3 to TRBJ2-1; D uncertain. The V gene's germline CDR1 is LGHNA and CDR2 YSLEER. Trimming cost V 2 bases and J 8 bases, with 10 bases left between them. The CDR3 spans 13 residues. CDR3 sequence (DNA): TGCGCCAGCAGCCAAAACTTCGGGCATGAGCAGTTCTTC. Its protein product is CASSQNFGHEQFF.

This clonotype was seen more than once but under ten times. The chain is built from TRBV10-3 and TRBJ2-7, with D perhaps matching TRBD1 or TRBD2 (5 bases each). Per the germline V gene, CDR1 is ENHRY and CDR2 is SYGVKD. The CDR3 consists of 14 residues. Trimming removed 7 bases at V and 4 bases at J, with 17 bases between. CDR3 residues: CAIKPRDVGYEQYF. In nucleotides, the CDR3 is TGTGCCATCAAGCCACGGGACGTTGGATACGAGCAGTACTTC.

The table lists this clonotype with a count of one. This rearrangement joins TRBV7-6 to TRBJ2-2, with D unclear. The V end lost 5 bases, the J end lost 8 bases, and 18 bases lay between the germline ends. From germline, CDR1 is SGHVS and CDR2 FNYEAQ. The CDR3 length is 15 residues. CDR3 in DNA: TGTGCCAGCAGCCATCCTGGGAAAAAGCTGGGGGAGCTGTTTTTT. Protein product: CASSHPGKKLGELFF. The full variable domain, rest sourced from reference TRBV7-6 and TRBJ2-2, is GAGVSQSPRYKVTKRGQDVALRCDPISGHVSLYWYRQALGQGPEFLTYFNYEAQQDKSGLPNDRFSAERPEGSISTLTIQRTEQRDSAMYRCASSHPGKKLGELFFGEGSRLTVL.

This clonotype came up a few times. V usage is TRBV6-2 or TRBV6-3 and J usage is TRBJ2-3, with unresolved D. Germline V gene data show CDR1 as MNHEY and CDR2 as SVGEGT. The CDR3 loop spans 14 amino acids. V was shortened by 2 bases and J by 2 bases, with 8 bases between the two germline ends. The CDR3 loop reads CASSYLDATDTQYF. DNA for the CDR3: TGTGCCAGCAGTTACCTGGACGCCACAGATACGCAGTATTTT.

Comment on this clonotype: One base away lies a much larger clone, so this may be a sequencing read error. The chain uses TRBV12-3 or TRBV12-4 and TRBJ2-7; no clear D. The CDR3 runs to 14 residues. Deletions cut 1 base from V and 10 bases from J, with 17 bases between. CDR3 in DNA: TGTGCCAGCAGTTTAGGTCGGAGAGAGGATGATCAGTACTTC. Its translation is CASSLGRREDDQYF.

This clonotype was detected a few times. Written as DNA, the CDR3 is TGCGCCAGCAGCCAAGAGGGACAGTCAGACAATGAGCAGTTCTTC. This codes for CASSQEGQSDNEQFF. This chain uses TRBV4-3 with TRBJ2-1, with TRBD1 identical over 7 bases. Trimming at V came to 0 bases and at J to 5 bases, leaving 4 bases not matched to a gene. The CDR3 runs 15 residues. Germline-derived CDR1 and CDR2 are LGHNA and YSLEER.

There are a few counts of this clonotype. The rearrangement joins TRBV19 to TRBJ2-4; the D is unclear. V was cut by 1 base and J by 2 bases, with 15 bases left in between. CDR1 and CDR2 (germline): LNHDA, SQIVND (reference sequence). The CDR3 has 17 amino acids. The CDR3 region is CASSIGRAWETKNIQYF. The CDR3 DNA sequence: TGTGCCAGTAGTATAGGACGGGCGTGGGAAACCAAAAACATTCAGTACTTC. The full variable domain, in which reference TRBV19 and TRBJ2-4 provide the parts outside the CDR3, is DGGITQSPKYLFRKEGQNVTLSCEQNLNHDAMYWYRQDPGQGLRLIYYSQIVNDFQKGDIAEGYSVSREKKESFPLTVTSAQKNPTAFYLCASSIGRAWETKNIQYFGAGTRLSVL.

The chain recombines TRBV2 with TRBJ2-5; tentative D call: TRBD1 (6 bases). V was shortened by 2 bases and J by 5 bases, with 12 bases between the two germline ends. Germline values: CDR1 SNHLY, CDR2 FYNNEI. CDR3 length: 14 residues. CDR3 in amino acids: CASSEKERGETQYF. The CDR3 nucleotides read TGTGCCAGCAGTGAAAAAGAGAGGGGGGAGACCCAGTACTTC.

This rearrangement joins TRBV4-2 to TRBJ2-2; D is tentatively TRBD1 or TRBD2 (5 bases each). The CDR3 runs 17 residues. V dropped 1 base and J dropped 1 base, with 13 bases sitting between them. Germline CDR1 is LGHNA and CDR2 is YNFKEQ. The CDR3: CASSQGAGRVNTGELFF. CDR3 nucleotides: TGTGCCAGCAGCCAAGGGGCGGGCAGGGTGAACACCGGGGAGCTGTTTTTT.

This clonotype was recorded many times. The chain has TRBV12-3 or TRBV12-4 and TRBJ2-3, with D unresolved. Trimming stripped 3 bases from V and 6 bases from J, with 10 bases between. The CDR3 length is 13 residues. Here the CDR3 DNA reads TGTGCCAGCAGTTTGGGGTTCGGGGATACGCAGTATTTT. Its protein is CASSLGFGDTQYF.

V gene TRBV7-9 combines with J gene TRBJ2-5; 7 nucleotides match TRBD1. The germline V gene has CDR1 SEHNR and CDR2 FQNEAQ (reference sequence). CDR3 length: 13 amino acids. V lost 4 bases and J lost 2; bases outside the gene matches: 1. CDR3 DNA: TGTGCCAGCAGCTCACAGGGGCAAGAGACCCAGTACTTC. Its protein product is CASSSQGQETQYF.

This clonotype was observed a few times. The V and J genes are TRBV20-1 and TRBJ1-6; D possibly corresponds to TRBD1 (5 bases). This CDR3 comprises 14 residues. V was clipped by 5 bases and J by 8 bases, with 16 bases between them. Germline V CDR1 and CDR2: DFQATT, SNEGSKA (reference sequence). The CDR3: CSAFDGAEYSPLHF. The CDR3 DNA follows: TGCAGTGCTTTCGATGGGGCTGAGTATTCACCCCTCCACTTT.

With respect to this clonotype: A read error is possible here, since a much larger clone lies one base away. The chain links TRBV4-2 to TRBJ1-1; 7 bases align to TRBD1. Germline loops: CDR1 LGHNA, CDR2 YNFKEQ. J gave up 3 bases and V 0 bases, and 4 bases lay outside the gene matches. The CDR3 runs 15 residues. CDR3 residues: CASSQDKGADTEAFF. The CDR3 coding sequence is TGTGCCAGCAGCCAAGACAAGGGGGCGGACACTGAAGCTTTCTTT.

The chain uses TRBV6-6 and TRBJ1-3; the match to TRBD1 covers 7 bases. There are 13 residues in the CDR3. Trimming at V came to 10 bases and at J to 4 bases, leaving 7 bases not matched to a gene. CDR1 MNHNY and CDR2 SVGAGI come from the germline V gene (reference sequence). This CDR3 is CATCRGDGNTIYF. The CDR3 bases are TGTGCCACGTGCAGGGGGGACGGAAACACCATATATTTT.

This clonotype turned up a few times. This chain joins TRBV6-1 and TRBJ2-2, with a weak D call TRBD1 (5 bases). Germline CDR1 and CDR2: MNHNS and SASEGT. Trimming removed 6 bases from V and 3 bases from J, with 11 bases in between. This CDR3 contains 14 residues. In nucleotides, the CDR3 is TGTGCCAGCAGATATGACAGATACACCGGGGAGCTGTTTTTT. Translated, it gives CASRYDRYTGELFF.